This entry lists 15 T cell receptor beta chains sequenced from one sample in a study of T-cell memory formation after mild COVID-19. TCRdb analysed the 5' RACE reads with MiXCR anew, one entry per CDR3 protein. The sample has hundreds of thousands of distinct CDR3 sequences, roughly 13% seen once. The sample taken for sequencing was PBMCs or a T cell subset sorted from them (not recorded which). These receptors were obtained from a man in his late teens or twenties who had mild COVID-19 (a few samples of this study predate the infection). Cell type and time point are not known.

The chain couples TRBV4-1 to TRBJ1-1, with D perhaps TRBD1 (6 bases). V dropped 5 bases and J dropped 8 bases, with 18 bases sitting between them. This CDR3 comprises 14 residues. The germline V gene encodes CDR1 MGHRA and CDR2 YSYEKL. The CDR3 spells CASSSLQGFIEAFF. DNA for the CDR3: TGCGCCAGCAGCTCGCTCCAGGGGTTCATAGAAGCTTTCTTT.

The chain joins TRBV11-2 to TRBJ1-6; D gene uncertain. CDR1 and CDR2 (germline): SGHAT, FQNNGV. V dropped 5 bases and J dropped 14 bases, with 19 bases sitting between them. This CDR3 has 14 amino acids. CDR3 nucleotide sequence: TGTGCCAGCAGCCCCGGACCCCAGGATAGGGCCCTCCACTTT. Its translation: CASSPGPQDRALHF.

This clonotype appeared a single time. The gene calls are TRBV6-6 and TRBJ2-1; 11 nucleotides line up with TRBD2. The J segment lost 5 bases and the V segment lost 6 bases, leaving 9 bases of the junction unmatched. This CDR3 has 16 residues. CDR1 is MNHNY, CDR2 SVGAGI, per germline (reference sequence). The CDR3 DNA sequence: TGTGCCAGCAGGGAAGAGGGACTAGCGGCCGACAATGAGCAGTTCTTC. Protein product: CASREEGLAADNEQFF.

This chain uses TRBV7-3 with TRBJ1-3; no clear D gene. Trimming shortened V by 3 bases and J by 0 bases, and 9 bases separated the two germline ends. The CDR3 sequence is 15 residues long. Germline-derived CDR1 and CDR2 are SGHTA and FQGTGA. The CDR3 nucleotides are TGTGCCAGCAGCTTCTCGGGAGGCTCTGGAAACACCATATATTTT. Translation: CASSFSGGSGNTIYF.

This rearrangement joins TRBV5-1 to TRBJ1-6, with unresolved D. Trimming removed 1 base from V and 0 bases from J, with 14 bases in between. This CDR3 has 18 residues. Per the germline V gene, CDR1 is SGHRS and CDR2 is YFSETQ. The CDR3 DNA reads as TGCGCCAGCAGCTTGCGCTCACAGTTGAACTCCTATAATTCACCCCTCCACTTT. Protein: CASSLRSQLNSYNSPLHF.

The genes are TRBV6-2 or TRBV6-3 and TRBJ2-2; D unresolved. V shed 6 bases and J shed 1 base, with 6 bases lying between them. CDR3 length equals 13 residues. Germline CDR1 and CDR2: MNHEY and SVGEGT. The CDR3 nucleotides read TGTGCCAGCAGCGGCCGGAACACCGGGGAGCTGTTTTTT. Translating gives CASSGRNTGELFF.

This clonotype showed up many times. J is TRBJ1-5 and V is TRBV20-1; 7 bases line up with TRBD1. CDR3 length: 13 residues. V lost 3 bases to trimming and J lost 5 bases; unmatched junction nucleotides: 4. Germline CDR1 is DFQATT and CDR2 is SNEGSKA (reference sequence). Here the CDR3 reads CSASDREDQPQHF. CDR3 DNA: TGCAGTGCTAGCGACAGGGAGGATCAGCCCCAGCATTTT.

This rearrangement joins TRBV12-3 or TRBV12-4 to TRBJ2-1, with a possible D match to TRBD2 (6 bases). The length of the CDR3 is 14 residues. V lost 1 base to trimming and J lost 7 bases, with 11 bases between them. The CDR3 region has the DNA TGTGCCAGCAGTTTAGTGGGGGGTAGAAATGAGCAGTTCTTC. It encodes CASSLVGGRNEQFF.

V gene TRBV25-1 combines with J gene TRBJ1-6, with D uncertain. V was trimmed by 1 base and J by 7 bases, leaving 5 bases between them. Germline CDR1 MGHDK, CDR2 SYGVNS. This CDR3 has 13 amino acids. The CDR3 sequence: CASSESRNSPLHF. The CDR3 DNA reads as TGTGCCAGCAGTGAATCTCGGAATTCACCCCTCCACTTT. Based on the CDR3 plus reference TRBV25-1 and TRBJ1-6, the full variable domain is EADIYQTPRYLVIGTGKKITLECSQTMGHDKMYWYQQDPGMELHLIHYSYGVNSTEKGDLSSESTVSRIRTEHFPLTLESARPSHTSQYLCASSESRNSPLHFGNGTRLTVT.

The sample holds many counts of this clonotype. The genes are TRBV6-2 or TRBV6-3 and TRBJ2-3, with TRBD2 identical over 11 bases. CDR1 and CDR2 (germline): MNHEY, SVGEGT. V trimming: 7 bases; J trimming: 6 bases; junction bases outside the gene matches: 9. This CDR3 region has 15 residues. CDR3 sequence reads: CASTRLAGLRDTQYF. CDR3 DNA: TGTGCCAGCACCCGACTAGCGGGGTTGAGGGATACGCAGTATTTT.

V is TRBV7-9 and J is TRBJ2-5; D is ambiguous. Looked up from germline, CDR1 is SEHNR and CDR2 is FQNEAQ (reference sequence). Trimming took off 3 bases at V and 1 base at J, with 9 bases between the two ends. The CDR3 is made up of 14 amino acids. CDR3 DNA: TGTGCCAGCAGCTTTTGGGCGATCCAAGAGACCCAGTACTTC. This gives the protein CASSFWAIQETQYF.

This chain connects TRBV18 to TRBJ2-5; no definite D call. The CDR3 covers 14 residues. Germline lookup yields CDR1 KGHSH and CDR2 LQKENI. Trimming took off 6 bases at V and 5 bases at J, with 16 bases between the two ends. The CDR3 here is CASSQGAAEETQYF. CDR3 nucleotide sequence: TGTGCCAGCTCGCAAGGAGCCGCGGAGGAGACCCAGTACTTC.

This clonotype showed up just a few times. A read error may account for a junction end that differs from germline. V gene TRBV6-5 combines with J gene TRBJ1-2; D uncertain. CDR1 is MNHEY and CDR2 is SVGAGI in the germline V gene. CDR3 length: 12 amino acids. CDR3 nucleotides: TGCGCAGCGCGCATTTCTAACTATGGCTACACCTTC. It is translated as CAARISNYGYTF.

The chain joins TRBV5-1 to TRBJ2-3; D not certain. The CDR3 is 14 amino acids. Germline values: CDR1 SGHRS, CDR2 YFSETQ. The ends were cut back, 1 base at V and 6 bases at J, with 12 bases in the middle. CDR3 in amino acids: CASSLLGPKDTQYF. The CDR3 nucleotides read TGCGCCAGCAGCTTGCTAGGGCCAAAGGATACGCAGTATTTT.

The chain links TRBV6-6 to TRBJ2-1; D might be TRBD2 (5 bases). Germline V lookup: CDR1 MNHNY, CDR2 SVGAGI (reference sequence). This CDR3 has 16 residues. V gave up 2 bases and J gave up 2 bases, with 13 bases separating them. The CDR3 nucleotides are TGTGCCAGCAGTTACAGTCGGGGAAATGCCTACAATGAGCAGTTCTTC. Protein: CASSYSRGNAYNEQFF.